A single sample is the source of the 14 T cell receptor beta chains below, sequenced in a study of blood T cells in healthy people across ages. For the second PCR, which ran for about 6 to 11 cycles, a sample-barcoded 5' primer and a J-beta primer mix were used. TCRdb redid the calling of the 5' RACE reads with MiXCR, one entry per CDR3 protein. The top ten hold around a quarter of the sample, which has around 800,000 distinct CDR3 sequences, approximately 67% seen once. The source material was blood. These receptors all come from a man aged 30 to 45 in good health.

V and J are TRBV6-5 and TRBJ2-1; 7 bases are shared with TRBD1. The J segment lost 4 bases and the V segment lost 6 bases, leaving 6 bases of the junction unmatched. CDR1 is MNHEY, CDR2 SVGAGI, per germline. This CDR3 comprises 14 residues. The CDR3 nucleotides are TGTGCCAGCAGGCGGACAGGTACATACAATGAGCAGTTCTTC. It codes for CASRRTGTYNEQFF.

The chain combines TRBV7-2 with TRBJ2-1; 10 bases are shared with TRBD1. The V segment lost 0 bases and the J segment 8 bases; nucleotides outside the gene matches: 4. This CDR3 comprises 15 residues. The V gene's germline CDR1 is SGHTA and CDR2 FQGNSA. The chain's CDR3 is CASSLAGQGMDEQFF. CDR3 nucleotides: TGTGCCAGCAGCTTAGCGGGACAGGGGATGGATGAGCAGTTCTTC. Looking up the rest from reference TRBV7-2 and TRBJ2-1 gives the full variable domain: GAGVSQSPSNKVTEKGKDVELRCDPISGHTALYWYRQSLGQGLEFLIYFQGNSAPDKSGLPSDRFSAERTGGSVSTLTIQRTQQEDSAVYLCASSLAGQGMDEQFFGPGTRLTVL.

The chain has TRBV4-2 and TRBJ2-3; 8 nucleotides match TRBD2. The CDR3 is 15 residues long. Looked up from germline, CDR1 is LGHNA and CDR2 is YNFKEQ. V lost 5 bases and J lost 4; bases outside the gene matches: 8. This CDR3 is CASSGTGTSPDTQYF. DNA of the CDR3: TGTGCCAGCAGCGGCACCGGGACTAGTCCAGATACGCAGTATTTT.

The V and J genes are TRBV3-1 and TRBJ1-2, with a weak D call TRBD1 (5 bases). Germline-derived CDR1 and CDR2 are LGHDT and YNNKEL (reference sequence). The CDR3 contains 16 residues. V was pared by 4 bases and J by 9 bases, with 24 bases between. The CDR3 sequence: CASSPPGAGWGDSYTF. The CDR3 nucleotides read TGTGCCAGCAGCCCCCCCGGGGCAGGCTGGGGTGATAGCTACACCTTC.

The V gene is TRBV30, the J gene TRBJ1-1, with TRBD1 identical over 7 bases. V dropped 8 bases and J dropped 2; count of bases not matched to a gene: 11. CDR1 is GTSNPN, CDR2 SVGIG, per germline (reference sequence). This CDR3 region has 14 residues. Here the CDR3 DNA reads TGTGCCGTCCAATCCAGGGGGTTCAACACTGAAGCTTTCTTT. It translates to CAVQSRGFNTEAFF.

There are a few counts of this clonotype. The J gene is TRBJ2-5, the V gene TRBV3-1; D remains ambiguous. The CDR3 extends over 12 amino acids. Trimming stripped 3 bases from V and 3 bases from J, with 5 bases between. Germline CDR1 and CDR2: LGHDT and YNNKEL (reference sequence). The CDR3 DNA is TGTGCCAGCAGCCAGGCAGAAGAGACCCAGTACTTC. Translated: CASSQAEETQYF.

The J gene is TRBJ2-7, the V gene TRBV9, with 7 bases fitting TRBD1. V shed 2 bases and J 4 bases; nucleotides not matched to a gene: 9. The germline V gene encodes CDR1 SGDLS and CDR2 YYNGEE. This CDR3 has 15 amino acids. CDR3 region: CASSVATGTDYEQYF. DNA for the CDR3: TGTGCCAGCAGCGTGGCTACCGGGACAGATTACGAGCAGTACTTC.

This CDR3 is CAEGTDTQYF. The CDR3 DNA reads as TGTGCCGAAGGAACAGATACGCAGTATTTT. The gene calls are TRBV11-2 and TRBJ2-3; D is ambiguous. This CDR3 has 10 residues. Germline lookup yields CDR1 SGHAT and CDR2 FQNNGV. Trimming left V 11 bases short and J 3 bases short, with 6 bases between.

The chain employs TRBV2 and TRBJ2-1, with D tentatively TRBD2 (5 bases). Germline lookup yields CDR1 SNHLY and CDR2 FYNNEI. Deletions cut 10 bases from V and 6 bases from J, with 16 bases between. The CDR3 totals 13 residues. CDR3: CATSRDSFNEQFF. In DNA form, the CDR3 reads TGTGCCACTAGTCGGGATAGCTTCAATGAGCAGTTCTTC.

This clonotype showed up just a few times. The rearrangement joins TRBV7-2 to TRBJ2-2; no clear D. The CDR3 spans 14 residues. Germline V gene lookup returns CDR1 SGHTA and CDR2 FQGNSA. V lost 5 bases to trimming and J lost 8 bases, with 15 bases between them. CDR3 region: CASSRDSNRGELFF. The CDR3 nucleotides read TGTGCCAGCAGCCGTGATTCTAATAGAGGGGAGCTGTTTTTT.

The chain recombines TRBV9 with TRBJ2-1, with 14 nucleotides matching TRBD2. This CDR3 is 17 amino acids long. Trimming at V came to 4 bases and at J to 0 bases, leaving 3 bases not matched to a gene. Per germline, CDR1 SGDLS and CDR2 YYNGEE. In DNA form, the CDR3 reads TGTGCCAGCAGCTTAGGGACTAGCGGGGGCTCCTACAATGAGCAGTTCTTC. Translating gives CASSLGTSGGSYNEQFF.

The CDR3 loop reads CASKDATNEKLFF. CDR3 nucleotide sequence: TGTGCCAGCAAGGATGCAACTAATGAAAAACTGTTTTTT. The rearrangement joins TRBV7-9 to TRBJ1-4, with no clear D. V was shortened by 7 bases and J by 0 bases, with 6 bases between the two germline ends. Germline values: CDR1 SEHNR, CDR2 FQNEAQ (reference sequence). The CDR3 is 13 residues long.

The J gene is TRBJ1-1, the V gene TRBV7-9; 7 bases match TRBD1. Germline CDR1 and CDR2: SEHNR and FQNEAQ (reference sequence). Trimming took 5 bases from V and 4 from J; bases not matched to a gene: 7. The CDR3 contains 14 residues. CDR3 residues: CASSAQGESTEAFF. CDR3 bases: TGTGCCAGCAGCGCCCAGGGGGAAAGCACTGAAGCTTTCTTT.

This rearrangement joins TRBV3-1 to TRBJ2-7; D may match TRBD1 or TRBD2 (5 bases each). This CDR3 is built from 12 residues. V was clipped by 3 bases and J by 6 bases, with 9 bases between them. CDR1 is LGHDT, CDR2 YNNKEL, per germline (reference sequence). In DNA form, the CDR3 reads TGTGCCAGCAGCCAGGGGGTTGTCGAGCAGTACTTC. Protein sequence: CASSQGVVEQYF.